This TCR beta chain was sequenced for a study of blood T cells in healthy people across ages. The V end lost 5 bases, the J end lost 0 bases, and 17 bases lay between the germline ends. This CDR3 comprises 17 residues. Germline lookup yields CDR1 SGHTA and CDR2 FQGNSA. Primers used in a second PCR of about 6 to 11 cycles were a sample-barcoded 5' primer and a J-beta primer mix. Unique molecular identifiers of 12 random nucleotides labeled each cDNA. TCRdb called the 5' RACE reads again in MiXCR, with one record for every CDR3 protein. Of about 1.8 million distinct CDR3 sequences listed, just under 50% are singletons.

The sequencing sample was made of blood. The clonotype comes from a middle-aged woman in good health. The chain recombines TRBV7-2 with TRBJ1-5; D is possibly TRBD1 (6 bases). This chain's CDR3 is CASSQRQAHNSNQPQHF. CDR3 in DNA: TGTGCCAGCAGCCAGAGACAGGCCCATAATAGCAATCAGCCCCAGCATTTT.